One sample yielded the 2 T cell receptor beta chains listed below, sequenced in a study of shared clonotypes between healthy human individuals. This table comes from immunoSEQ multiplex PCR, and its TCRdb copy is limited to in-frame clones, with some not included. The sample has 1,400,000 or so clones, 98% seen once. The sequenced sample consisted of naive CD4+ T cells sorted from blood. The subset here: CD45RA+ positively selected. The receptor set was obtained from a man under 40 in good health.

The chain's CDR3 is CASSFRPGQGLTQYF. In DNA, the CDR3 is TGTGCCAGCAGTTTCCGCCCCGGACAGGGGTTGACCCAGTACTTC. The chain joins TRBV27 to TRBJ2-5, with 9 nucleotides matching TRBD1. This CDR3 contains 15 residues. J was trimmed by 7 bases and V by 3 bases; bases with no gene match: 9. Germline values: CDR1 MNHEY, CDR2 SMNVEV (reference sequence).

J is TRBJ2-1 and V is TRBV9; D is possibly TRBD1 (5 bases). V lost 0 bases and J lost 6, with 13 bases in between. The V gene's germline CDR1 is SGDLS and CDR2 YYNGEE. The CDR3 is made up of 15 amino acids. CDR3 in amino acids: CASSVDVGLRNEQFF. In nucleotides, the CDR3 is TGTGCCAGCAGCGTAGATGTGGGGCTCCGCAATGAGCAGTTCTTC.